This T cell receptor (beta chain) is drawn from a study of OX40 agonist ivuxolimab in advanced cancers. Across the study: Treatment received earlier with anti-PD-1, anti-PD-L1 or anti-CTLA-4 agents was allowed, and under 50% had some. Study results and caveats: Relatively little clonal expansion, among the lowest observed, appeared in partial responders at 0.1-3.0 mg/kg. In CD8+ T cells, expanded clones were on average more numerous than in CD4+.

As concerns this clone: Its target is unknown.

TCRdb's copy holds only in-frame clones and misses some; the assay was immunoSEQ multiplex PCR. The data hold 50,000 to 65,000 clones, with about nine tenths observed a single time. The sequence was collected from an adult with an advanced solid tumor such as melanoma, head and neck, liver or kidney cancer. Sample: CD4+ or CD8+ T cells sorted from blood, taken in a trial of the OX40 agonist ivuxolimab.

The CDR3 loop reads CASSSPLANYNEQFF. CDR3 in DNA: TGTGCCAGCAGTTCTCCACTAGCGAACTACAATGAGCAGTTCTTC. The chain employs TRBV6-5 and TRBJ2-1; 7 bases are a match to TRBD2. V dropped 4 bases and J dropped 3; count of bases not matched to a gene: 6. From germline, CDR1 is MNHEY and CDR2 SVGAGI. CDR3 length: 15 residues.